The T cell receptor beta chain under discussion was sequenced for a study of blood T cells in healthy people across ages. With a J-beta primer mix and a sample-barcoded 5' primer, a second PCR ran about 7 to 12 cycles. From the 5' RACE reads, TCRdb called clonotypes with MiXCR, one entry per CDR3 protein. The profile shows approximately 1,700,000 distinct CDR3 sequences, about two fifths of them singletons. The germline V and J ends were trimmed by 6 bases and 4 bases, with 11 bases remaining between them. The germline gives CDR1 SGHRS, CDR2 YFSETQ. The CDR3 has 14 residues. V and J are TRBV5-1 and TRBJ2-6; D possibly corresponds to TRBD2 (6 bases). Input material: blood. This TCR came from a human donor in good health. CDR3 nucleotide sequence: TGCGCCAGCAAGGAGGGGAGCGGGGCCAACGTCCTGACTTTC. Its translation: CASKEGSGANVLTF. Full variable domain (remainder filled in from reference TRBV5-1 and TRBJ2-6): KAGVTQTPRYLIKTRGQQVTLSCSPISGHRSVSWYQQTPGQGLQFLFEYFSETQRNKGNFPGRFSGRQFSNSRSEMNVSTLELGDSALYLCASKEGSGANVLTFGAGSRLTVL.